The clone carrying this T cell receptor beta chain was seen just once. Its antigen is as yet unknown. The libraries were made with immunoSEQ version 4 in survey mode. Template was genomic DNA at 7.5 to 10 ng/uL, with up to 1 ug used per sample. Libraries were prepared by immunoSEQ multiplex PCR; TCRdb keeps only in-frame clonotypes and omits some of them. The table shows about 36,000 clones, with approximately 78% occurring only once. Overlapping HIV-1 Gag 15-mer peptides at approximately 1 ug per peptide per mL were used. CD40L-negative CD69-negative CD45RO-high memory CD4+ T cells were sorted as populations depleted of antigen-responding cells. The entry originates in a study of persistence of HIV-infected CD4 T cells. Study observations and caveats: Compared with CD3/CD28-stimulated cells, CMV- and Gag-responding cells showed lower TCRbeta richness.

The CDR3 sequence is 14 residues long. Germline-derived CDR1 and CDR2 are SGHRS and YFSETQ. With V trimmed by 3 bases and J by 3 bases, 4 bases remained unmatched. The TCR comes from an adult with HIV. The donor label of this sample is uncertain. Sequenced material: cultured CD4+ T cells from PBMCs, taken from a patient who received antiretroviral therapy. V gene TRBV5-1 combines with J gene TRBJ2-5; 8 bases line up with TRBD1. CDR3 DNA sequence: TGCGCCAGCAGCTCACAACAGGGGGAAGAGACCCAGTACTTC. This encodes CASSSQQGEETQYF.